The clone carrying this TCR beta chain was recorded many times. Its antigen remains unknown. This specimen belongs to a study of T cells in Graves' hyperthyroidism and ophthalmopathy. Study-level points and caveats: Most expanded thyroid clonotypes above 0.001 recurred in blood.

TCR beta CDR3 region amplification was performed from RNA transcripts. Researchers ran a first-round RT-PCR on the TCR CDR3 using the HTBI primer set. TCRdb reprocessed the multiplex PCR reads with MiXCR, giving one entry per CDR3 protein. This sample yields approximately 100,000 distinct CDR3 sequences, of which approximately 50% are seen a single time; roughly 24% belongs to the top ten. CDR1 SGHRS and CDR2 YFSETQ come from the germline V gene. V shed 4 bases and J 5 bases; nucleotides not matched to a gene: 10. The CDR3 consists of 16 residues. The V gene is TRBV5-1, the J gene TRBJ2-3; 10 bases map to TRBD2. Sequences were obtained from blood. The receptor was isolated from a man aged 35 to 55 with Graves' hyperthyroidism. CDR3 DNA sequence: TGCGCCAGCAGCGGGCTAGCGGGGGAGTATGTAGATACGCAGTATTTT. Protein: CASSGLAGEYVDTQYF.